The present TCR beta chain was sequenced within a study of Ad26.COV2.S vaccination and SARS-CoV-2 variants. Notes on the study in general: Recipients of either vaccine or placebo displayed similar breadth of non-spike TCRs.

This CDR3 is built from 15 residues. Trimming left V 7 bases short and J 3 bases short, with 19 bases between. Germline-derived CDR1 and CDR2 are MDHEN and SYDVKM. In regard to this clone: Its antigen is not identified.

Produced via immunoSEQ multiplex PCR; TCRdb's table is partial and in-frame only. Of 380,000 or so clones listed, roughly nine tenths are singletons. Indicated treatment: around 19 received Ad26.COV2.S at low or high dose, single or two shots; 5 received placebo; per-sample allocation not given. Day 63 following the first vaccine or placebo injection was when the samples were taken. The chain carries TRBV28 and TRBJ2-7; possibly TRBD1 for D (7 bases). The source of this sequence is a person aged 18-60 years who received the Ad26.COV2.S COVID-19 vaccine or a placebo. The source material was peripheral blood, sampled in a trial of Ad26.COV2.S vaccine versus placebo. CDR3 DNA sequence: TGTGCCAGCACCGTGGCGGCGGGACAGAGCTACGAGCAGTACTTC. Its translation: CASTVAAGQSYEQYF.